This TCR beta chain stems from a study of T cell responses to AZD1222 COVID-19 vaccine. Across the study: Samples with a second dose at about 4 or about 12 weeks were pooled together.

Points on this clone: Its antigen is not identified.

The trim removed 2 bases at V and 7 bases at J, leaving 5 bases unmatched. CDR1 LGHNT and CDR2 FRNRAP come from the germline V gene. CDR3 length: 16 amino acids. Study-level results: At baseline, seropositivity was found in only six or seven AZD1222 recipients. Targeting of unmutated variant regions was reportedly seen in nearly half of spike-specific TCRs. Donors were largely white British and mainly female; clonal diversity was possibly underestimated.

TCRdb's table, derived via immunoSEQ multiplex PCR, lists solely in-frame clones and lacks some. Altogether 95,000 to 150,000 clones are present, around 90% being singletons, with the ten largest covering roughly 4%. The sample in question was peripheral blood, obtained on day 0 of AZD1222 vaccination. The chain is built from TRBV12-5 and TRBJ2-1; the match to TRBD2 covers 13 bases. The receptor was isolated from an adult in good health. Here the CDR3 reads CASGLLLAGGKNEQFF. The CDR3 DNA is TGTGCTAGTGGTTTGTTACTAGCGGGAGGGAAAAATGAGCAGTTCTTC.